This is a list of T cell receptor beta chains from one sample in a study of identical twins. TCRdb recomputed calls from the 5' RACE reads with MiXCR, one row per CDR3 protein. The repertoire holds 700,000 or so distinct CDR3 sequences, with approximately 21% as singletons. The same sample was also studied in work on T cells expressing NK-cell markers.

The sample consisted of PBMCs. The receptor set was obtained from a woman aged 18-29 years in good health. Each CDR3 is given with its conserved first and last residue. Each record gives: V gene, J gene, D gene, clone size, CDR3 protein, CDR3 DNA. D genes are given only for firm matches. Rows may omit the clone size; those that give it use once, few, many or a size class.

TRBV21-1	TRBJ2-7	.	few	CASSKAVGSLAFIMGYEQYF	TGTGCCAGCAGCAAAGCCGTGGGGTCGCTAGCGTTCATTATGGGCTACGAGCAGTACTTC
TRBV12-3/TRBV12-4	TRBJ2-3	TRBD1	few	CASSTHRGTSTDTQYF	TGTGCCAGCAGTACCCACAGGGGAACTAGCACAGATACGCAGTATTTT
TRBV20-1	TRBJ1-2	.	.	CSARDSRSAFGYTF	TGCAGTGCTAGAGATTCCCGATCGGCATTTGGCTACACCTTC
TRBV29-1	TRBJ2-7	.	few	CSVVLEAYEQYF	TGCAGCGTTGTGTTAGAAGCCTACGAGCAGTACTTC
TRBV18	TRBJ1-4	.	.	CASSANAGEKLFF	TGTGCCAGCTCTGCCAATGCTGGGGAAAAACTGTTTTTT
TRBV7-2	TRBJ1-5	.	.	CASSLAQRNQPQHF	TGTGCCAGCAGCTTAGCACAGCGCAATCAGCCCCAGCATTTT
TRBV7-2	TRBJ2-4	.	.	CASSLKVGVEYF	TGTGCCAGCAGCTTAAAGGTGGGCGTTGAGTACTTC
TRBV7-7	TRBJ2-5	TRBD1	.	CASSQTGLPLETQYF	TGTGCCAGCAGCCAGACAGGGCTTCCCTTGGAGACCCAGTACTTC
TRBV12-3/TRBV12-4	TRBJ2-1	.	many	CASSLAGGPDEQFF	TGTGCCAGCAGTTTAGCGGGGGGGCCCGATGAGCAGTTCTTC
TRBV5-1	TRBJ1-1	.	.	CASSLATGASTEAFF	TGCGCCAGCAGCTTGGCCACTGGGGCGAGCACTGAAGCTTTCTTT
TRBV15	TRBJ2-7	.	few	CATSRAQYEQYF	TGTGCCACCAGCAGAGCGCAGTACGAGCAGTACTTC
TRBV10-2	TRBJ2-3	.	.	CASRKEMADTQYF	TGCGCCAGCAGGAAGGAGATGGCAGATACGCAGTATTTT
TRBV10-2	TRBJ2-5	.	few	CASSEDETQYF	TGCGCCAGCAGTGAAGACGAGACCCAGTACTTC
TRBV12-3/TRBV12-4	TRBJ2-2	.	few	CASLLQGELFF	TGTGCCAGCTTACTTCAGGGGGAGCTGTTTTTT
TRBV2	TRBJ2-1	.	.	CASIWSNEQFF	TGTGCCAGCATCTGGAGTAATGAGCAGTTCTTC
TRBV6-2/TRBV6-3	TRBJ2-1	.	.	CASSPLRKSSYNEQFF	TGTGCCAGCAGCCCTCTACGCAAAAGCTCCTACAATGAGCAGTTCTTC
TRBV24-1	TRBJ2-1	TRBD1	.	CATSDAGTGGSNEQFF	TGTGCCACCAGTGATGCCGGGACAGGGGGATCGAATGAGCAGTTCTTC
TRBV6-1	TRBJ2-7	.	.	CASGKTRTYEQYF	TGTGCCAGTGGGAAGACTAGAACCTACGAGCAGTACTTC
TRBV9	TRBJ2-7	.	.	CASSVGSGWWYEQYF	TGTGCCAGCAGCGTAGGGAGCGGGTGGTGGTACGAGCAGTACTTC
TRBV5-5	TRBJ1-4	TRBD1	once	CASSPGQGPPKLFF	TGTGCCAGCAGCCCCGGACAGGGCCCTCCCAAACTGTTTTTT
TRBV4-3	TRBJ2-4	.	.	CASSQEPLAKNIQYF	TGCGCCAGCAGCCAAGAGCCACTAGCCAAAAACATTCAGTACTTC
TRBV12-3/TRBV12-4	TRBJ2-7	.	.	CASRRDKRSYEQYF	TGTGCCAGCCGACGGGACAAAAGATCCTACGAGCAGTACTTC
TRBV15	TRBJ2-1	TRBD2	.	CATSRDWTSGNEQFF	TGTGCCACCAGCAGAGATTGGACTAGCGGAAATGAGCAGTTCTTC
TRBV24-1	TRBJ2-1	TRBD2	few	CATGLAGSYEQFF	TGTGCCACCGGTCTAGCGGGATCGTATGAGCAGTTCTTC
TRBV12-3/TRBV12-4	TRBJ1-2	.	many	CASSLRGAQYGYTF	TGTGCCAGCAGTTTACGGGGGGCTCAATATGGCTACACCTTC
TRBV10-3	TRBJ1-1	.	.	CASANTEAFF	TGTGCCTCGGCGAACACTGAAGCTTTCTTT
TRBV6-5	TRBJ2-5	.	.	CASSSSARRETQYF	TGTGCCAGCAGTTCGTCGGCCCGTCGGGAGACCCAGTACTTC
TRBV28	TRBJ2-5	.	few	CASSPVTGQETQYF	TGTGCCAGCTCCCCGGTCACGGGCCAAGAGACCCAGTACTTC
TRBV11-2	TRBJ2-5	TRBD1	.	CASRPGPRDRHFQETQYF	TGTGCCAGCAGGCCAGGCCCCCGGGACAGGCACTTTCAAGAGACCCAGTACTTC
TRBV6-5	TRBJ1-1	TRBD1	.	CASSYIDRGPGLNTEAFF	TGTGCCAGCAGTTACATAGACAGGGGCCCCGGGTTGAACACTGAAGCTTTCTTT
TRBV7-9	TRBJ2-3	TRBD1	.	CASSSGTGFADTQYF	TGTGCCAGCAGTTCCGGGACAGGGTTCGCAGATACGCAGTATTTT
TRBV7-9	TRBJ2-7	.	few	CASSLESNEQYF	TGTGCCAGCAGCTTAGAATCCAACGAGCAGTACTTC
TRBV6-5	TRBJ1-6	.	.	CATRAASSYNSPLHF	TGTGCCACCCGGGCCGCCAGCTCCTATAATTCACCCCTCCACTTT
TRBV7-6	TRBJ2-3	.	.	CASSLAARDGVTQYF	TGTGCCAGCAGCTTAGCGGCTCGGGACGGAGTCACGCAGTATTTT
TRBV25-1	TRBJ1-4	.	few	CASSEWRDRNNEKLFF	TGTGCCAGCAGTGAATGGAGAGACAGGAACAATGAAAAACTGTTTTTT
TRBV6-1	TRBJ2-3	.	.	CAAAVVGTDTQYF	TGTGCAGCAGCGGTAGTAGGCACAGATACGCAGTATTTT
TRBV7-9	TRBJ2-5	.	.	CASHPWVQETQYF	TGTGCCAGCCATCCTTGGGTGCAAGAGACCCAGTACTTC
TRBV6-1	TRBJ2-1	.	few	CASGGRTSSYNEQFF	TGTGCCAGCGGGGGAAGGACGAGCTCCTACAATGAGCAGTTCTTC
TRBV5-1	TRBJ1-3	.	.	CASSPSGAGNTIYF	TGCGCCAGCAGTCCCTCCGGGGCTGGAAACACCATATATTTT
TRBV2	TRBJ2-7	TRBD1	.	CASSIQGGQYF	TGTGCCAGCAGTATACAGGGGGGGCAGTACTTC
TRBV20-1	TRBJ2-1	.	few	CSARRQPAAGGHAYNEQFF	TGCAGTGCTAGGCGGCAGCCGGCCGCCGGGGGCCATGCCTACAATGAGCAGTTCTTC
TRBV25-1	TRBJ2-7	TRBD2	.	CASSGGTIEQYF	TGTGCCAGCAGTGGAGGGACTATCGAGCAGTACTTC
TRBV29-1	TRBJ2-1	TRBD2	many	CSGTSGDNEQFF	TGCAGCGGGACTAGCGGGGACAATGAGCAGTTCTTC
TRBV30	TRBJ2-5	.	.	CAWSQLGSQETQYF	TGTGCCTGGAGCCAATTAGGAAGCCAAGAGACCCAGTACTTC
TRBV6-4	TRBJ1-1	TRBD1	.	CASRVQGARTEAFF	TGTGCCAGCAGGGTACAGGGGGCGCGTACTGAAGCTTTCTTT
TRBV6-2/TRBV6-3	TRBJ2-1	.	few	CASHREGGYNEQFF	TGTGCCAGCCACCGAGAGGGCGGCTACAATGAGCAGTTCTTC
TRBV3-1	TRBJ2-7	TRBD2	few	CASRSSGLVFKEQYF	TGTGCCAGCAGATCTTCGGGACTAGTCTTTAAGGAGCAGTACTTC
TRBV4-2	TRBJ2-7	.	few	CASSQDPGTLPYEQYF	TGTGCCAGCAGCCAAGATCCGGGTACACTTCCCTACGAGCAGTACTTC
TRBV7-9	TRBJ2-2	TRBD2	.	CASSFLAGDLGELFF	TGTGCCAGCAGCTTTTTAGCGGGAGATCTCGGGGAGCTGTTTTTT
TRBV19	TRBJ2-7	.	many	CASSTEPYEQYF	TGTGCCAGTAGTACCGAGCCTTACGAGCAGTACTTC
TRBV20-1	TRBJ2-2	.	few	CSAREGKGTAAGELFF	TGCAGTGCTAGAGAGGGAAAGGGTACTGCTGCCGGGGAGCTGTTTTTT
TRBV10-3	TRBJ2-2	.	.	CAITPGKPGELFF	TGTGCCATCACCCCAGGGAAACCCGGGGAGCTGTTTTTT